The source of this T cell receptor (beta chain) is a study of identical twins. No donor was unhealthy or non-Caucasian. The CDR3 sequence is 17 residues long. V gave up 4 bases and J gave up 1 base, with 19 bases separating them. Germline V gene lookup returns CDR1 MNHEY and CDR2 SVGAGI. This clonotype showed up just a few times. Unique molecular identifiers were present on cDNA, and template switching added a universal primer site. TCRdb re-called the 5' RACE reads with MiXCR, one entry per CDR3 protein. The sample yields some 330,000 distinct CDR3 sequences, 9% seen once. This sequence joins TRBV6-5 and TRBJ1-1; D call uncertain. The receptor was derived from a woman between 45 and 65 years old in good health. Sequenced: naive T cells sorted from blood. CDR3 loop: CASSSTRVRPSNTEAFF. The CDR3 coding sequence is TGTGCCAGCAGTTCCACGCGGGTCCGGCCTTCGAACACTGAAGCTTTCTTT.